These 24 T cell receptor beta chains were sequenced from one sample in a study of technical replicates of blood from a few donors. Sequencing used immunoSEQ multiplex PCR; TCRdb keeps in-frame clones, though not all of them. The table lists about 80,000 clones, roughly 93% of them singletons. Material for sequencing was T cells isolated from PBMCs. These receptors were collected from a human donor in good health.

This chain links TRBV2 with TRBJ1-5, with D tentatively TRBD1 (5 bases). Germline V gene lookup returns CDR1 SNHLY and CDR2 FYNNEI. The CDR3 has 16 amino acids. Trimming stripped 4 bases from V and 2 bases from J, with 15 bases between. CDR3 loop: CASSATRETRNQPQHF. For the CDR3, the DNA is TGTGCCAGCAGTGCCACCAGGGAAACTCGCAATCAGCCCCAGCATTTT.

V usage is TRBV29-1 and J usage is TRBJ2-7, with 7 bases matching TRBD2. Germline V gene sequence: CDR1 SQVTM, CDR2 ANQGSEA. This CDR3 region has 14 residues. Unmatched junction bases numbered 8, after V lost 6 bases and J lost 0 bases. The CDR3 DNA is TGCAGCGTGGTGGGACTAAACAGCTCCTACGAGCAGTACTTC. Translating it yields CSVVGLNSSYEQYF.

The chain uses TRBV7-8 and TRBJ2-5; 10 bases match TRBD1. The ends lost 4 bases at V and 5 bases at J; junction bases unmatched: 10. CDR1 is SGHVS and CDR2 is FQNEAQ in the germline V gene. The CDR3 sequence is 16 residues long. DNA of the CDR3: TGTGCCAGCAGCTCCGCTCGACAGGGGGCACGGGAGACCCAGTACTTC. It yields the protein CASSSARQGARETQYF.

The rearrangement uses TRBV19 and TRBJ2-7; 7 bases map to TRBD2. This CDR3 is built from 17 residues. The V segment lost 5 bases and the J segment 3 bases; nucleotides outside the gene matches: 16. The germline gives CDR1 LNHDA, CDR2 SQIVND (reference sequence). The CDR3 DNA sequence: TGTGCCAGTAGTTTAACCCCGTCCGGGGGGTCGCTCTACGAGCAGTACTTC. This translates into CASSLTPSGGSLYEQYF. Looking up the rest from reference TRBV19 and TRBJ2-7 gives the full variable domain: DGGITQSPKYLFRKEGQNVTLSCEQNLNHDAMYWYRQDPGQGLRLIYYSQIVNDFQKGDIAEGYSVSREKKESFPLTVTSAQKNPTAFYLCASSLTPSGGSLYEQYFGPGTRLTVT.

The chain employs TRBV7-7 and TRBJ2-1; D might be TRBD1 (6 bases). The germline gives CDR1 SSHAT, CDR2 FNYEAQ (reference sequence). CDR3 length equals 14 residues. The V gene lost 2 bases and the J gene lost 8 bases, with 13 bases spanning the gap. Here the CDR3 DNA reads TGTGCCAGCAGCTTATTAGGCAGGGGACATGAGCAGTTCTTC. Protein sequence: CASSLLGRGHEQFF. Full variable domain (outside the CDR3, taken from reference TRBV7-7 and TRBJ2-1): GAGVSQSPRYKVTKRGQDVTLRCDPISSHATLYWYQQALGQGPEFLTYFNYEAQPDKSGLPSDRFSAERPEGSISTLTIQRTEQRDSAMYRCASSLLGRGHEQFFGPGTRLTVL.

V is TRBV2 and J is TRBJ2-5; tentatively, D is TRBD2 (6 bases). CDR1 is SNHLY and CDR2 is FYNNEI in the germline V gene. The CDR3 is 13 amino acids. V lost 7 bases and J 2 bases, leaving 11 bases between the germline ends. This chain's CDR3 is CASILDYQETQYF. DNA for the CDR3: TGTGCCAGCATACTGGACTATCAAGAGACCCAGTACTTC.

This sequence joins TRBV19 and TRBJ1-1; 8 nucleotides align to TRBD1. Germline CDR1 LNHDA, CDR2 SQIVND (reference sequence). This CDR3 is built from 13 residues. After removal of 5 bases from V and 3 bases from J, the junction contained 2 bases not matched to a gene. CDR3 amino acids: CASSLGQDTEAFF. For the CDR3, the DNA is TGTGCCAGTAGTCTGGGACAGGACACTGAAGCTTTCTTT.

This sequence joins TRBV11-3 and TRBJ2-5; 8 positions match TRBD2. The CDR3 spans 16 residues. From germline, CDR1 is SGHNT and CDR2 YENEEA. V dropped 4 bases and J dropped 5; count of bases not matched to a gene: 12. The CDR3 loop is CASSSRSGSNHETQYF. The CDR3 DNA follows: TGTGCCAGCAGCTCCAGGAGCGGGAGTAATCACGAGACCCAGTACTTC.

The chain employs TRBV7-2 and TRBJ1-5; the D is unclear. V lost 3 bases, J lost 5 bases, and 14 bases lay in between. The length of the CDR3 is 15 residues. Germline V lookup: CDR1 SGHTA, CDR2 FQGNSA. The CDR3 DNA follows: TGTGCCAGCAGCTTTTCAGGAAGATCCGATCAGCCCCAGCATTTT. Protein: CASSFSGRSDQPQHF.

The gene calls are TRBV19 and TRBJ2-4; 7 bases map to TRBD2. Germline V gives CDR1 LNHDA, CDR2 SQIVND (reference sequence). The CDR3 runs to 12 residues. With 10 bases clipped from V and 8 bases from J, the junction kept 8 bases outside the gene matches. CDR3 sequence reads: CATNGGRDIQYF. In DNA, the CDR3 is TGTGCCACCAACGGGGGGAGGGACATTCAGTACTTC.

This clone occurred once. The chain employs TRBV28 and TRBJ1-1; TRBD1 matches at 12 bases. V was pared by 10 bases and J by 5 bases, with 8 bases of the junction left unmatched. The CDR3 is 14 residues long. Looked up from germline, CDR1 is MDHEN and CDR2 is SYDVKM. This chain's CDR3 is CAIQGQGARTEAFF. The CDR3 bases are TGTGCCATCCAGGGACAGGGGGCGCGTACTGAAGCTTTCTTT.

The CDR3 DNA sequence: TGCGCCAGCAGTGACGGAGGCTGGAAGAATCCTAACTATGGCTACACCTTC. Translation: CASSDGGWKNPNYGYTF. The J gene is TRBJ1-2, the V gene TRBV10-2; D gene ambiguous. The germline V and J ends were trimmed by 3 bases and 0 bases, with 17 bases remaining between them. Germline CDR1 is WSHSY and CDR2 is SAAADI. The CDR3 extends over 17 amino acids.

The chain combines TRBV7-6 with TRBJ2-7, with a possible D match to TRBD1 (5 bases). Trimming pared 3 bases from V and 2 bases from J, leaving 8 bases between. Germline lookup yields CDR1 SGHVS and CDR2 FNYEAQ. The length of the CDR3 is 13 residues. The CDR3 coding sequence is TGTGCCAGCAGCTTGACAGCCACCTACGAGCAGTACTTC. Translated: CASSLTATYEQYF. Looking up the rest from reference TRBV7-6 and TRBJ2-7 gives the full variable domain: GAGVSQSPRYKVTKRGQDVALRCDPISGHVSLYWYRQALGQGPEFLTYFNYEAQQDKSGLPNDRFSAERPEGSISTLTIQRTEQRDSAMYRCASSLTATYEQYFGPGTRLTVT.

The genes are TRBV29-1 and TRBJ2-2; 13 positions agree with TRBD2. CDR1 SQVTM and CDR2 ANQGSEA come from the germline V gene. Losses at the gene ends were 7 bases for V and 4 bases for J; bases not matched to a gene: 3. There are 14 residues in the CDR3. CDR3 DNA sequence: TGCAGCGGGAGGACTAGCGGGGGCACCGGGGAGCTGTTTTTT. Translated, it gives CSGRTSGGTGELFF.

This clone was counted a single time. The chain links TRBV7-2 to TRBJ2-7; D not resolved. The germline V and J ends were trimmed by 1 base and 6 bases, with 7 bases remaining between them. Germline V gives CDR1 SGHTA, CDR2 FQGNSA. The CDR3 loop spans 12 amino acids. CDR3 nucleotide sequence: TGTGCCAGCAGCTTAGATATCGGCGAGCAGTACTTC. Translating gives CASSLDIGEQYF.

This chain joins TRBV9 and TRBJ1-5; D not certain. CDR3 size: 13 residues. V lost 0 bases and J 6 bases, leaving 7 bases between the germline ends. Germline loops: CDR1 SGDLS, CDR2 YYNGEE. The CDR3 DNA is TGTGCCAGCAGCGTAGGAGTTGCTCAGCCCCAGCATTTT. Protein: CASSVGVAQPQHF.

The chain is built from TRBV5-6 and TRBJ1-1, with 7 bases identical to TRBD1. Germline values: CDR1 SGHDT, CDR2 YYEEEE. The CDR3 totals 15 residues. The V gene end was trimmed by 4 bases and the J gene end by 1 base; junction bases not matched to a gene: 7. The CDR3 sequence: CASSVDRVRNTEAFF. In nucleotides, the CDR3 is TGTGCCAGCAGCGTAGACAGGGTGCGGAACACTGAAGCTTTCTTT. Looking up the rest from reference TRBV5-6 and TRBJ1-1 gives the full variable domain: DAGVTQSPTHLIKTRGQQVTLRCSPKSGHDTVSWYQQALGQGPQFIFQYYEEEERQRGNFPDRFSGHQFPNYSSELNVNALLLGDSALYLCASSVDRVRNTEAFFGQGTRLTVV.

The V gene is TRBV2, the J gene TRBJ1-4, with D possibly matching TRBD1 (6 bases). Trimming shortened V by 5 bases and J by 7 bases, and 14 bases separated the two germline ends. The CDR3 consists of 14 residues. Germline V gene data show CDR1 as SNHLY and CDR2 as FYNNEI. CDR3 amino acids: CASSPGTWGEKLFF. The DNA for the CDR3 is TGTGCCAGCAGTCCCGGGACATGGGGTGAAAAACTGTTTTTT.

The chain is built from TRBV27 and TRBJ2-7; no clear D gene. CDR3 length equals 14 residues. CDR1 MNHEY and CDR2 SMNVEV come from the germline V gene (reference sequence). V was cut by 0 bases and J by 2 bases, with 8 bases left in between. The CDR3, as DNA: TGTGCCAGCAGTTTATCACCAGGAACCTACGAGCAGTACTTC. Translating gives CASSLSPGTYEQYF.

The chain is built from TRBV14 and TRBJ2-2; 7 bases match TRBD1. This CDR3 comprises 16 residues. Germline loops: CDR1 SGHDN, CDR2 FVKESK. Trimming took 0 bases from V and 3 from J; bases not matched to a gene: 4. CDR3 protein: CASSQDETGYTGELFF. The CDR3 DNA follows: TGTGCCAGCAGCCAAGATGAGACAGGGTACACCGGGGAGCTGTTTTTT.

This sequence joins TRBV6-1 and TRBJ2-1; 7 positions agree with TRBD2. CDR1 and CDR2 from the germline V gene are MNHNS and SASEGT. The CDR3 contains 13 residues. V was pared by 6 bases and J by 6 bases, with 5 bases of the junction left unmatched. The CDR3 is CASRAGDINEQFF. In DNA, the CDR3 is TGTGCCAGCAGGGCGGGAGACATCAATGAGCAGTTCTTC.

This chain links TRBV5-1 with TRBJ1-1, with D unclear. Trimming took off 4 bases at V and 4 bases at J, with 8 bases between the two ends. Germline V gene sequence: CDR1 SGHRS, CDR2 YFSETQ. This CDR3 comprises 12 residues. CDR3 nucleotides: TGCGCCAGCAGCCCTGAAGCCACTGAAGCTTTCTTT. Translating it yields CASSPEATEAFF.

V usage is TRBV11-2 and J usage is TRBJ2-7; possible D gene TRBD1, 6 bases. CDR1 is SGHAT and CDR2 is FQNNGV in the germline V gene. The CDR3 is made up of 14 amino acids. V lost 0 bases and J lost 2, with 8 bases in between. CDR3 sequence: CASSLEGGPYEQYF. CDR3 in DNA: TGTGCCAGCAGCTTAGAAGGGGGACCCTACGAGCAGTACTTC.

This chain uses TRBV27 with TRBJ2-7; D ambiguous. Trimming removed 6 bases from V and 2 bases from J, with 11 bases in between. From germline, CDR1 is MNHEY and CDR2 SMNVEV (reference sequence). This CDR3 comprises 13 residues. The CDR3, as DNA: TGTGCCAGCAGCCTTACACTACCCTACGAGCAGTACTTC. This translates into CASSLTLPYEQYF.